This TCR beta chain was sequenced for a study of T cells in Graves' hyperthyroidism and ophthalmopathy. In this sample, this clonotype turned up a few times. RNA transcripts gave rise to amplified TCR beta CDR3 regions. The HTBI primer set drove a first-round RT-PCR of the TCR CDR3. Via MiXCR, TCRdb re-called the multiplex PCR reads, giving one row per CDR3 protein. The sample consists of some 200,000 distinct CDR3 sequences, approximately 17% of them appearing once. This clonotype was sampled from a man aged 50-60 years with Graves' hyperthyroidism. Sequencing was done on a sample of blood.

The CDR3 loop reads CASSTGTVGGYTF. The CDR3, as DNA: TGTGCCAGCAGCACAGGGACAGTGGGTGGCTACACCTTC. J is TRBJ1-2 and V is TRBV5-4; 7 positions agree with TRBD1. From germline, CDR1 is SGHNT and CDR2 YYREEE (reference sequence). V lost 4 bases and J lost 7; bases outside the gene matches: 7. CDR3 size: 13 residues.